The clone carrying this T cell receptor (beta chain) turned up a few times. Amplified regions were TCR beta CDR3 sequences from RNA transcripts. Carried out on the TCR CDR3, a first-round RT-PCR used the HTBI primer set. TCRdb fed the multiplex PCR reads into MiXCR, producing one record per CDR3 protein. The data hold about 620,000 distinct CDR3 sequences, with roughly 17% observed a single time. These data come from a study of T cells in Graves' hyperthyroidism and ophthalmopathy. Germline-derived CDR1 and CDR2 are MNHNS and SASEGT. Trimming pared 5 bases from V and 8 bases from J, leaving 9 bases between. The CDR3 sequence is 11 residues long.

Sequenced: blood. The TCR sequence derives from a woman younger than 45 with Graves' hyperthyroidism. The V and J genes are TRBV6-1 and TRBJ1-2; D ambiguous. In nucleotides, the CDR3 is TGTGCCAGCAGTAAAACAGAGGGCTACACCTTC. It specifies CASSKTEGYTF.